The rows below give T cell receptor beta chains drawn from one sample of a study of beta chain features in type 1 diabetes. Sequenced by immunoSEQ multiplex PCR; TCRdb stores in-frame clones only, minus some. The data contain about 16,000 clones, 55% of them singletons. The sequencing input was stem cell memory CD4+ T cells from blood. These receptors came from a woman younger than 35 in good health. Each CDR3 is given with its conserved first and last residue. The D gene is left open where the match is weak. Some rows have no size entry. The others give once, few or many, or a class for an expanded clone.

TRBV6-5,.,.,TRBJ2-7,TGTGCCAGCAGCCCTGGGGGCCCGAGTGCCTACGAGCAGTACTTC,CASSPGGPSAYEQYF
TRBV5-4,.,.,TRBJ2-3,TGTGCCAGCAGCTTAGGGGGAGGGAGCACAGATACGCAGTATTTT,CASSLGGGSTDTQYF
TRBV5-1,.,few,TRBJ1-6,TGCGCCAGCAGGTCCGACAGCAATAATTCACCCCTCCACTTT,CASRSDSNNSPLHF
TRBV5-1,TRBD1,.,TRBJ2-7,TGCGCCAGCAGCCCGGGGACAGCCCTGGGGTCCTACGAGCAGTACTTC,CASSPGTALGSYEQYF
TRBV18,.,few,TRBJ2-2,TGTGCCAGCTCAAACGACAGGTCGGTCGGGGAGCTGTTTTTT,CASSNDRSVGELFF
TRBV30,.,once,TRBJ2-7,TGTGCCTGGACCGGGGGCTACGAGCAGTACTTC,CAWTGGYEQYF
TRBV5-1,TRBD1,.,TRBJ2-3,TGCGCCAGCAGCTTGGGGGGAACGGGACAGGGATCGGTTACGCAGTATTTT,CASSLGGTGQGSVTQYF
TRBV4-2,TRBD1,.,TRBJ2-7,TGTGCCAGCAGCCGCCCTCCGGGACAGGGGCCAATCCCGGGCCCCTACGAGCAGTACTTC,CASSRPPGQGPIPGPYEQYF
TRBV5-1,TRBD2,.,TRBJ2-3,TGCGCCAGCTTTTCGGGACTAGCTGTCCCAGATACGCAGTATTTT,CASFSGLAVPDTQYF
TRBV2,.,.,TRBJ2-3,TGTGCCAGCAGCGAGGGGGGGGGCACAGATACGCAGTATTTT,CASSEGGGTDTQYF
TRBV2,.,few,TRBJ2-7,TGTGCCAGCAGTGTTGCGCGGGACTCCTACGAGCAGTACTTC,CASSVARDSYEQYF
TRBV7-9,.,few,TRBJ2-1,TGTGCCAGCAGCCAGAGAGGTGGCCTAGCACGAAACAATGAGCAGTTCTTC,CASSQRGGLARNNEQFF
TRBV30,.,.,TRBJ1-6,TGTGCCTGGACCCAGGGTCGAGGCTATAATTCACCCCTCCACTTT,CAWTQGRGYNSPLHF
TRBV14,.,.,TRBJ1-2,TGTGCCAGCAGCCTGGGGAGGAGCATCCTCGTCTATGGCTACACCTTC,CASSLGRSILVYGYTF
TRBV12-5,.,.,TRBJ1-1,TGTGCTAGTGGTTTGGTAGGGTTGCGGGGGGTACCTTTGAACACTGAAGCTTTCTTT,CASGLVGLRGVPLNTEAFF
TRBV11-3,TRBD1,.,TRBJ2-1,TGTGCCAGCAGCTTAGTAGCGGGACAGGGGGCGAGTGAGCAGTTCTTC,CASSLVAGQGASEQFF
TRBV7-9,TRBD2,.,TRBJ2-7,TGTGCCAGCAGCACACCGGGACTAGCGGGAGAGTACGAGCAGTACTTC,CASSTPGLAGEYEQYF
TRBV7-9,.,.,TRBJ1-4,TGTGCCAGCAGCCGCGGCGCAACTAATGAAAAACTGTTTTTT,CASSRGATNEKLFF
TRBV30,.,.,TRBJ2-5,TGTGCCTGGAGTGTTGGAGGGAAAGAGACCCAGTACTTC,CAWSVGGKETQYF
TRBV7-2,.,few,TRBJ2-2,TGTGCCAGCAGCTTATGGGCTAGCAGCACCGGGGAGCTGTTTTTT,CASSLWASSTGELFF
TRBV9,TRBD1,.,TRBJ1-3,TGTGCCAGCAGCGTAGGCGGGACAGGGTCCACCACCATATATTTT,CASSVGGTGSTTIYF
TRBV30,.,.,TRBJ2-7,TGTGCCTGGAGTCGATTAGTCACCTACGAGCAGTACTTC,CAWSRLVTYEQYF
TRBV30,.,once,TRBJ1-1,TGTGCCTGGAGAATGCGGGGGACCACTGAAGCTTTCTTT,CAWRMRGTTEAFF
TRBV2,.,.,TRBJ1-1,TGTGCCAGCAGTGGACAGAACACTGAAGCTTTCTTT,CASSGQNTEAFF
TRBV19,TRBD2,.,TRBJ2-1,TGTGCCAGTAGTATGGGAGCGGGAGATCGGGATGAGCAGTTCTTC,CASSMGAGDRDEQFF
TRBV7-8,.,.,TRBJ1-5,TGTGCCAGCAGCTTAGTCCGGGGTGGTACTCAGCCCCAGCATTTT,CASSLVRGGTQPQHF
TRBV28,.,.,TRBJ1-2,TGTGCCAGCACCGTGGGGGGGGCCGGAGATTACGAGTACAACTATGGCTACACCTTC,CASTVGGAGDYEYNYGYTF
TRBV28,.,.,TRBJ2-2,TGTGCCAGCAGGCCGACAGCCGGGGAGCTGTTTTTT,CASRPTAGELFF
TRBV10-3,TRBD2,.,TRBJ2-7,TGTGCCATCAGTGAGAATCTCGGCGGGAGAGCCGAGCAGTACTTC,CAISENLGGRAEQYF
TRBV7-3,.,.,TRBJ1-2,TGTGCCAGCAGCCCAACCTCCGGGGGAAACTATGGCTACACCTTC,CASSPTSGGNYGYTF
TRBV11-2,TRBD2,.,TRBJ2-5,TGTGCCAGCAGCTCGGGACTAGCGGGAGAGGAGACCCAGTACTTC,CASSSGLAGEETQYF
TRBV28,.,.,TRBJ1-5,TGTGCCAGCAGTTTATACCAGGGGCCGGGCAATCAGCCCCAGCATTTT,CASSLYQGPGNQPQHF
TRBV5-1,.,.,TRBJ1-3,TGCGCCAGCAGTTCCGGGGAGACATTTGGAAACACCATATATTTT,CASSSGETFGNTIYF
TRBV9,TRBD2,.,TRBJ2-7,TGTGCCAGCAGCGTAGAGGGAGGGCCCTACGAGCAGTACTTC,CASSVEGGPYEQYF
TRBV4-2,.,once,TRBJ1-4,TGTGCCAGCAGCCGCAGACAGGACGGGGATGAAAAACTGTTTTTT,CASSRRQDGDEKLFF
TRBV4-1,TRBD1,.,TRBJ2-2,TGCGCCAGCAGCTCCGAGGACAGGGTGGCCGGGGAGCTGTTTTTT,CASSSEDRVAGELFF
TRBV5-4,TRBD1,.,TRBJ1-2,TGTGCCAGCAGCTTGGGGACAGGGCCCAGGATTAACTATGGCTACACCTTC,CASSLGTGPRINYGYTF
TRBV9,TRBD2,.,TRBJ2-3,TGTGCCAGCAGCACCTTAGCGGGAGGGTTACGCACAGATACGCAGTATTTT,CASSTLAGGLRTDTQYF
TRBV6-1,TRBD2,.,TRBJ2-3,TGTGCCAGCAGTGGGGTAGCGGGAGGCACAGATACGCAGTATTTT,CASSGVAGGTDTQYF
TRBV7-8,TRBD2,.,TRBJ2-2,TGTGCCAGCAGCTTAGGGGGACTAAGAGGTTCGCACACCGGGGAGCTGTTTTTT,CASSLGGLRGSHTGELFF
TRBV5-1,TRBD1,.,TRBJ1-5,TGCGCCAGCAGCCCCGGGACAGCCTTTAGCAATCAGCCCCAGCATTTT,CASSPGTAFSNQPQHF
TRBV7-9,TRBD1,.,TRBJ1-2,TGTGCCAGCAGCTCACCTCCGGGACAGGGAGGTGGCTACACCTTC,CASSSPPGQGGGYTF
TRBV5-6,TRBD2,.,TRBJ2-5,TGTGCCAGCAGCTTTCCAGCGGGAGGGCAAGAGACCCAGTACTTC,CASSFPAGGQETQYF